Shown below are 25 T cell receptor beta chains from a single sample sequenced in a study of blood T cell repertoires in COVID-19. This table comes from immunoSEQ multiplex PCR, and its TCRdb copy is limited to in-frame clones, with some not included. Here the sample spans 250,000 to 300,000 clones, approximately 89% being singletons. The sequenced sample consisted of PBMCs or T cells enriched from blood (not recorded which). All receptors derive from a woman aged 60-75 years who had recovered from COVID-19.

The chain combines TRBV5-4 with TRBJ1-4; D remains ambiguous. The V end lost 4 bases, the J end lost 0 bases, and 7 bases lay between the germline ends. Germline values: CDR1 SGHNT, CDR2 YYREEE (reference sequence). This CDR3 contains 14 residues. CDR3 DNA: TGTGCCAGCAGCCTAAAAGCAACTAATGAAAAACTGTTTTTT. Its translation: CASSLKATNEKLFF. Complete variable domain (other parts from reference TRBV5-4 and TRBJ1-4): ETGVTQSPTHLIKTRGQQVTLRCSSQSGHNTVSWYQQALGQGPQFIFQYYREEENGRGNFPPRFSGLQFPNYSSELNVNALELDDSALYLCASSLKATNEKLFFGSGTQLSVL.

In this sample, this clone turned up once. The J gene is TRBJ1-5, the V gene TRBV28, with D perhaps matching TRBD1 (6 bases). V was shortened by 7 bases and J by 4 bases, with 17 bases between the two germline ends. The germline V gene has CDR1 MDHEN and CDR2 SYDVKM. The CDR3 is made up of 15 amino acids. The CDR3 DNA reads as TGTGCCAGCATCCCTGGGGGGAGGGGGAATCAGCCCCAGCATTTT. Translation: CASIPGGRGNQPQHF.

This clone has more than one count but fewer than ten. The CDR3 region is CASSLGRQGKPYQPQHF. CDR3 bases: TGTGCCAGCAGCTTAGGGAGACAGGGGAAGCCGTATCAGCCCCAGCATTTT. The J gene is TRBJ1-5, the V gene TRBV7-8; 8 nucleotides line up with TRBD1. The V and J ends lost 1 base and 5 bases, in that order; junction bases with no gene match: 10. CDR3 length: 17 amino acids. Germline-derived CDR1 and CDR2 are SGHVS and FQNEAQ.

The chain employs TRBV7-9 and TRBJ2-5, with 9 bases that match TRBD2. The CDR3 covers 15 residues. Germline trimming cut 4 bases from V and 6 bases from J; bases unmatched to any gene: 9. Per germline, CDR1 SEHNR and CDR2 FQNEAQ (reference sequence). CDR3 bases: TGTGCCAGCAGCTCTTCGGGCGGGGGGGCGCAGACCCAGTACTTC. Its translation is CASSSSGGGAQTQYF.

DNA for the CDR3: TGTGCCAGCAGCCCGACTAAGAACACTGAAGCTTTCTTT. This codes for CASSPTKNTEAFF. The gene calls are TRBV11-1 and TRBJ1-1, with D unresolved. This CDR3 comprises 13 residues. V was trimmed by 5 bases and J by 1 base, leaving 8 bases between them. Per germline, CDR1 SGHAT and CDR2 FQDESV (reference sequence).

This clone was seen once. The CDR3 loop reads CSVEAGRGRYSGEQYF. CDR3 nucleotides: TGCAGCGTTGAAGCGGGCAGGGGGCGTTATTCGGGGGAGCAGTACTTC. V usage is TRBV29-1 and J usage is TRBJ2-7; 8 bases fit TRBD1. This CDR3 has 16 amino acids. V shed 1 base, J shed 7 bases, and the junction held 15 bases outside the gene matches. Germline V lookup: CDR1 SQVTM, CDR2 ANQGSEA.

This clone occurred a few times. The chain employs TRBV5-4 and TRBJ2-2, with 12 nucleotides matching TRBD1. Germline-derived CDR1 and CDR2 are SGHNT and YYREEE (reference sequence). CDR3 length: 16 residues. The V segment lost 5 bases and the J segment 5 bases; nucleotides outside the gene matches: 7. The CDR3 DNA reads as TGTGCCAGCAGACCCGGGACAGGGGGCGCGACCGGGGAGCTGTTTTTT. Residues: CASRPGTGGATGELFF.

This CDR3 is CASSSSDGDTQYF. The CDR3 DNA reads as TGTGCCAGCAGCTCCTCTGACGGGGATACGCAGTATTTT. This chain links TRBV7-3 with TRBJ2-3; D uncertain. The CDR3 is 13 residues long. V lost 4 bases, J lost 6 bases, and 11 bases lay in between. CDR1 and CDR2 from the germline V gene are SGHTA and FQGTGA.

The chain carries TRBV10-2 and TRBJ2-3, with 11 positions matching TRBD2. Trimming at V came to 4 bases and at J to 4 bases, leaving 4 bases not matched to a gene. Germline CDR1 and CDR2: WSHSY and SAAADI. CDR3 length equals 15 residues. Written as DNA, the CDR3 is TGCGCCAGCAGTGCACTAGCGGGGGTAGCAGATACGCAGTATTTT. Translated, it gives CASSALAGVADTQYF.

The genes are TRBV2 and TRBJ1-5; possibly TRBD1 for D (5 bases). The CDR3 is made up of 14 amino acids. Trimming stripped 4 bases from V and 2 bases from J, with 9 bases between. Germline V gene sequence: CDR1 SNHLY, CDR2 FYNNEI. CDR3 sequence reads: CASSGGGGNQPQHF. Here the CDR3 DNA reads TGTGCCAGCAGTGGCGGGGGGGGCAATCAGCCCCAGCATTTT.

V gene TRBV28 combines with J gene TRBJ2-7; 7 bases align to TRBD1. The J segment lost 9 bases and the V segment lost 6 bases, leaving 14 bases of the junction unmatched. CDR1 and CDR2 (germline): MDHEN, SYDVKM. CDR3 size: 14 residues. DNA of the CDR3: TGTGCCAGCAGCACGGGACAGCTCTACGAGGGGCAGTACTTC. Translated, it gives CASSTGQLYEGQYF.

CDR3 bases: TGTGCCAGTAGTTCCCGGACAGGGGCAGGCCAGCCCCAGCATTTT. Translated, it gives CASSSRTGAGQPQHF. The V and J genes are TRBV19 and TRBJ1-5; 9 nucleotides match TRBD1. V lost 5 bases and J lost 7; bases outside the gene matches: 9. The CDR3 is 15 residues long. The germline CDR1 and CDR2 sequences are LNHDA and SQIVND (reference sequence).

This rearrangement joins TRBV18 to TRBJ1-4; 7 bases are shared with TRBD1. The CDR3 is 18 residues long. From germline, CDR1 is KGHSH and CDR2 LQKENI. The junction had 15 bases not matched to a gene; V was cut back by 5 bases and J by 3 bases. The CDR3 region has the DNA TGTGCCAGCTCATCCCGCAACTCACAGGGGAGTTCTAATGAAAAACTGTTTTTT. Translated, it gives CASSSRNSQGSSNEKLFF.

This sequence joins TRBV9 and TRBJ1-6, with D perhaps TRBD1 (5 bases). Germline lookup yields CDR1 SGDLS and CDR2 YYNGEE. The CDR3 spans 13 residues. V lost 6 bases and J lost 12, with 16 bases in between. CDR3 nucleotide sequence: TGTGCCAGCACGCGGGACGGACTAGTACCCCTCCACTTT. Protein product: CASTRDGLVPLHF.

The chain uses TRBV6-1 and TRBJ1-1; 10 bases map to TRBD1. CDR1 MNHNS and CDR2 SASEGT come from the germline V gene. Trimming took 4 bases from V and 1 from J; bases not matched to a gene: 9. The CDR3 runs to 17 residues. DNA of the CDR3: TGTGCCAGCAGTGGACACCGGGACAGGGGACGGAACACTGAAGCTTTCTTT. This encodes CASSGHRDRGRNTEAFF.

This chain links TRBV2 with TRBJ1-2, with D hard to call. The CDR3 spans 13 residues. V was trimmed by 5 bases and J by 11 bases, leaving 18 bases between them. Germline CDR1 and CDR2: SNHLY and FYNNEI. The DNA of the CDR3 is TGTGCCAGCAGTTCTGGTCAGGATGTTGATTACACCTTC. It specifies CASSSGQDVDYTF. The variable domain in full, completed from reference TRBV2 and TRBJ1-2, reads EPEVTQTPSHQVTQMGQEVILRCVPISNHLYFYWYRQILGQKVEFLVSFYNNEISEKSEIFDDQFSVERPDGSNFTLKIRSTKLEDSAMYFCASSSGQDVDYTFGSGTRLTVV.

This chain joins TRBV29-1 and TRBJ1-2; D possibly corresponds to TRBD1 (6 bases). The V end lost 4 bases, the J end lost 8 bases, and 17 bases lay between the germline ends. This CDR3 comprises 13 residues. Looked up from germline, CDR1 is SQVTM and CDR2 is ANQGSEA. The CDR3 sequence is CSVGARGTPGYTF. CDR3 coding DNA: TGCAGCGTTGGGGCAAGGGGGACCCCCGGCTACACCTTC.

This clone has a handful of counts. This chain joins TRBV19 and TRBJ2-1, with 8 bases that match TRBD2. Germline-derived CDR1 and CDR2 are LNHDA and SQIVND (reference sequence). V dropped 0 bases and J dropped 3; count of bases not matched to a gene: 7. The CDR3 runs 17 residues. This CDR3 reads CASSIDRIAGIYNEQFF. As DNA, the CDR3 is TGTGCCAGTAGTATAGATCGTATAGCGGGGATCTACAATGAGCAGTTCTTC.

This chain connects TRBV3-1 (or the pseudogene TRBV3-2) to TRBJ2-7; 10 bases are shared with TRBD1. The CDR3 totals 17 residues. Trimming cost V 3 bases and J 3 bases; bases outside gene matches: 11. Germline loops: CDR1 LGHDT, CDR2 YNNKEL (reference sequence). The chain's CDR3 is CASSQDGRDRGVYEQYF. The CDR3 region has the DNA TGTGCCAGCAGCCAGGACGGCCGGGACAGGGGAGTCTACGAGCAGTACTTC.

In DNA, the CDR3 is TGTGCCAGCAGCTTAGACCCTCGAGGAGAGGGGGCGTTTTCACCCCTCCACTTT. It specifies CASSLDPRGEGAFSPLHF. The chain combines TRBV11-2 with TRBJ1-6; 7 bases line up with TRBD1. This CDR3 is 18 amino acids long. Unmatched junction bases numbered 14, after V lost 0 bases and J lost 9 bases. CDR1 and CDR2 from the germline V gene are SGHAT and FQNNGV.

CDR3 sequence reads: CAWSVGTSSYNEQFF. The CDR3 DNA reads TGTGCCTGGAGTGTAGGAACTAGTTCCTACAATGAGCAGTTCTTC. J is TRBJ2-1 and V is TRBV30; maybe TRBD2 (5 bases). This CDR3 is built from 15 residues. Germline values: CDR1 GTSNPN, CDR2 SVGIG (reference sequence). Trimming removed 0 bases at V and 1 base at J, with 10 bases between.

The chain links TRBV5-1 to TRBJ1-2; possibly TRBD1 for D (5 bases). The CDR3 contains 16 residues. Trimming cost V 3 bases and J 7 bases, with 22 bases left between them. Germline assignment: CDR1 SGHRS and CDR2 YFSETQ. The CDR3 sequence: CASSSPPGNVFIGYTF. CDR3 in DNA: TGCGCCAGCAGCTCACCGCCAGGGAATGTTTTTATTGGCTACACCTTC.

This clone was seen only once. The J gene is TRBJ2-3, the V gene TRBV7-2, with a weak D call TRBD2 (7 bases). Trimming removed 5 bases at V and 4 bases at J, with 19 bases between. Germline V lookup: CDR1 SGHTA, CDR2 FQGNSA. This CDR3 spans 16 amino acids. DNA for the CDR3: TGTGCCAGCAGCCCTGGGGGGGCCGGGAGGTCAGATACGCAGTATTTT. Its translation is CASSPGGAGRSDTQYF.

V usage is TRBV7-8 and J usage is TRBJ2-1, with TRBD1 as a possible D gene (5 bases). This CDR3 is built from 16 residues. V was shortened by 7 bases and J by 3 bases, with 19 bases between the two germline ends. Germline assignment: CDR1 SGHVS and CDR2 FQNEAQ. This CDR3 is CASNLGVSTYYNEQFF. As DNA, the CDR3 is TGTGCCAGCAATCTAGGGGTCTCGACTTACTACAATGAGCAGTTCTTC.

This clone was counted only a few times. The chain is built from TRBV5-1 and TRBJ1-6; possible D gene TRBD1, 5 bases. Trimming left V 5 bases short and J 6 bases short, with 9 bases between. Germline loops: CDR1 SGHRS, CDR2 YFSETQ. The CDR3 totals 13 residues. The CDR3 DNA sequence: TGCGCCAGCAGGGGGACTGGTAATTCACCCCTCCACTTT. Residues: CASRGTGNSPLHF.